The sequence of this T cell receptor (beta chain) was determined in a study of T cell responses to AZD1222 COVID-19 vaccine. Whole-study findings and limits: Across spike, vaccine-associated CD4 TCRs were found, dominant at 160-218 and 743-854. Clonal diversity was possibly underestimated, and white British individuals and females predominated among donors. Baseline seropositives among AZD1222 recipients totaled only five to seven.

To note about this clone: Its antigen is undetermined.

V was pared by 2 bases and J by 2 bases, with 4 bases between. The CDR3 totals 13 residues. Germline CDR1 MNHEY, CDR2 SMNVEV (reference sequence). Second doses were pooled across both intervals (about 4 or about 12 weeks). Assay used: immunoSEQ multiplex PCR; TCRdb lists only in-frame clones, some missing. The repertoire holds 80,000 to 95,000 clones, 88% seen once, with about 7% in the top ten. The sequenced sample was peripheral blood, obtained 28 days after the second AZD1222 dose. This sequence originates from an adult who received the AZD1222 COVID-19 vaccine. V gene TRBV27 combines with J gene TRBJ1-3; D not resolved. DNA of the CDR3: TGTGCCAGCAGTTTACACCCTGGAAACACCATATATTTT. Its protein is CASSLHPGNTIYF.